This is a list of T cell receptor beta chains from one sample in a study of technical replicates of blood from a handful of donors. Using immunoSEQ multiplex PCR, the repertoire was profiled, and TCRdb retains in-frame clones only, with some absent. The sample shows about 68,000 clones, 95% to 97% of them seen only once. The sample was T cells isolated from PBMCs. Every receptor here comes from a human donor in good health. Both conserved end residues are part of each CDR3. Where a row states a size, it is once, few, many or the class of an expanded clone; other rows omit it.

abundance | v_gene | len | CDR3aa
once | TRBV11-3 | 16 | CASKTSGRTNTGELFF
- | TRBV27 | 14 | CASSIVSGANVLTF
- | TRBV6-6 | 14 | CASTGTKEANTIYF
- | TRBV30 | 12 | CAWITFTGTQYF
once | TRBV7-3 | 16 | CASSDPGQGNTGELFF
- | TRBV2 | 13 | CASRSSNYNEQFF
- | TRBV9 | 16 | CASSGRLAESTDTQYF
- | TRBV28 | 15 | CASSLRGASQETQYF
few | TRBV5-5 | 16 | CASSQDRVGAKNIQYF
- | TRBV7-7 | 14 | CASTQTGGDGELFF
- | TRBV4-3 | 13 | CASSQDNRETQYF
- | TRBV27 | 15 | CASSPTGSSNEKLFF
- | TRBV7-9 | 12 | CASSAGQVEAFF
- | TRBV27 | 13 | CASSLQATREQYF
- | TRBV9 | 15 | CASSAVSRPTDTQYF
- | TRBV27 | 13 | CASRSPGPYGYTF
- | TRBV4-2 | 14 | CASSQAGVENIQYF
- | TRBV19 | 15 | CASSIASGSHNEQFF
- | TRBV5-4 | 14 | CASSSGLANYEQYF
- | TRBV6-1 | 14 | CASSGWGLGEKLFF
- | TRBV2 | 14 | CASSEAAGPYGYTF
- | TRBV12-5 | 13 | CASGRTGEDGYTF
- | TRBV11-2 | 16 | CASSPRRASINYGYTF
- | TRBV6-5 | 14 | CASSPQGYSYGYTF
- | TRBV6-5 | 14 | CASSYSRSGSEAFF
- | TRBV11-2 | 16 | CASSGRLAGDPDTQYF
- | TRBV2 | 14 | CASSDWDTFYEQYF
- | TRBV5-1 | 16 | CASSLGGAGEYNEQFF
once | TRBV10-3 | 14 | CAISTDRAGQPQHF